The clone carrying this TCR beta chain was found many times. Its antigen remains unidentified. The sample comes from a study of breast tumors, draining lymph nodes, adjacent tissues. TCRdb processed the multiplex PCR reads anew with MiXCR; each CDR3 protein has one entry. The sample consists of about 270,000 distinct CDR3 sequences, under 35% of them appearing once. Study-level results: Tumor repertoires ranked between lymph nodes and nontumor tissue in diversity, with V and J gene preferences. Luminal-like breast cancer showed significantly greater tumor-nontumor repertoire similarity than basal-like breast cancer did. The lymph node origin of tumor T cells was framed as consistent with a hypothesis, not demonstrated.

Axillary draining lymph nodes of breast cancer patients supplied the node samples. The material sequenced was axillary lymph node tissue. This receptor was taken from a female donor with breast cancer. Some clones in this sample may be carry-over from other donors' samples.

CDR3 region: CASSLDRSPSGNTIYF. The CDR3 bases are TGTGCCAGCAGCTTGGACAGGTCTCCCTCTGGAAACACCATATATTTT. The V call is TRBV5-8, the J call TRBJ1-3; perhaps TRBD1 as D (5 bases). The V gene's germline CDR1 is SGHTS and CDR2 YDEGEE. This CDR3 comprises 16 residues. V was pared by 0 bases and J by 0 bases, with 10 bases between.